One and the same sample provided the 23 T cell receptor beta chains below, sequenced in a study of T cell repertoires in cytomegalovirus infection. TCRdb re-called the reads through MiXCR, storing one row per CDR3 protein. The sample lists roughly 300,000 distinct CDR3 sequences; over 20% were seen once. Sequences were obtained from PBMCs. These receptors were collected from a human donor in good health (CMV status not recorded). Some clones in this sample may be carry-over from other donors' samples.

This sequence joins TRBV7-6 and TRBJ2-7, with a possible D match to TRBD1 (6 bases). V lost 1 base, J lost 1 base, and 20 bases lay in between. There are 18 residues in the CDR3. The V gene's germline CDR1 is SGHVS and CDR2 FNYEAQ. CDR3 amino acids: CASSLGRVRQDLSYEQYF. Here the CDR3 DNA reads TGTGCCAGCAGCTTAGGTCGGGTTCGACAGGACCTTTCCTACGAGCAGTACTTC.

This chain connects TRBV6-6 to TRBJ2-7; D is perhaps TRBD1 (7 bases). Per the germline V gene, CDR1 is MNHNY and CDR2 is SVGAGI (reference sequence). The CDR3 loop spans 14 amino acids. Trimming cost V 6 bases and J 6 bases, with 18 bases left between them. The CDR3 DNA reads TGTGCCAGCAGGGGCACAGGGGACGGGGGCGAGCAGTACTTC. It is translated as CASRGTGDGGEQYF.

The chain recombines TRBV4-1 with TRBJ2-1; 9 positions match TRBD1. This CDR3 has 15 amino acids. V gave up 3 bases and J gave up 6 bases; unmatched junction bases: 6. Germline V gene data show CDR1 as MGHRA and CDR2 as YSYEKL. The CDR3 sequence is CASSQRGQGSNEQFF. The CDR3 region has the DNA TGCGCCAGCAGCCAGCGAGGACAGGGGTCCAATGAGCAGTTCTTC.

Ten or more counts support this clonotype. The chain uses TRBV7-2 and TRBJ2-3; D is unclear. Germline-derived CDR1 and CDR2 are SGHTA and FQGNSA. V shed 5 bases and J shed 1 base, with 10 bases lying between them. The CDR3 is 14 residues long. CDR3 sequence reads: CASSLSLGTDTQYF. As DNA, the CDR3 is TGTGCCAGCAGCCTCTCCCTGGGCACAGATACGCAGTATTTT.

The chain has TRBV29-1 and TRBJ2-1; D is undetermined. The CDR3 contains 13 residues. Germline V gene sequence: CDR1 SQVTM, CDR2 ANQGSEA. The germline V and J ends were trimmed by 3 bases and 1 base, with 7 bases remaining between them. The CDR3 spells CSVDSQSYNEQFF. The CDR3 bases are TGCAGCGTTGATTCCCAATCCTACAATGAGCAGTTCTTC.

The gene calls are TRBV2 and TRBJ2-3; 12 positions agree with TRBD2. The CDR3 is 16 residues long. J lost 0 bases, V lost 9 bases, and 7 bases had no gene match. CDR1 is SNHLY, CDR2 FYNNEI, per germline. The CDR3 region is CASRRLAGGSTDTQYF. CDR3 nucleotides: TGTGCCAGTAGGAGGCTAGCGGGGGGGAGCACAGATACGCAGTATTTT.

The chain uses TRBV12-3 or TRBV12-4 and TRBJ2-5, with 10 bases fitting TRBD2. V lost 7 bases and J lost 4; bases outside the gene matches: 6. This CDR3 is built from 14 residues. CDR3 sequence: CASTRSGGRETQYF. As DNA, the CDR3 is TGTGCCAGCACCCGTAGCGGGGGGCGAGAGACCCAGTACTTC.

This clonotype has just one count. V gene TRBV20-1 combines with J gene TRBJ1-6; 10 bases are a match to TRBD1. Germline trimming cut 1 base from V and 10 bases from J; bases unmatched to any gene: 4. The CDR3 runs 14 residues. The germline gives CDR1 DFQATT, CDR2 SNEGSKA (reference sequence). The CDR3 bases are TGCAGTGCTAGAGTGACAGGGGGCCGATCACCCCTCCACTTT. Its protein is CSARVTGGRSPLHF.

This clonotype was recorded at least ten times. V is TRBV4-1 and J is TRBJ1-1; possibly TRBD1 for D (5 bases). V lost 4 bases, J lost 1 base, and 13 bases lay in between. The germline gives CDR1 MGHRA, CDR2 YSYEKL. This CDR3 is built from 15 residues. CDR3 region: CASSRPSGTNTEAFF. CDR3 nucleotides: TGCGCCAGCAGCCGGCCCAGCGGGACGAACACTGAAGCTTTCTTT.

The rearrangement links TRBV20-1 to TRBJ1-2; perhaps TRBD1 as D (5 bases). V shed 6 bases and J shed 7 bases, with 15 bases lying between them. CDR1 is DFQATT and CDR2 is SNEGSKA in the germline V gene (reference sequence). The CDR3 totals 12 residues. CDR3 in DNA: TGCAGTGCCCGCGGGACCCCATTTGGCTACACCTTC. It specifies CSARGTPFGYTF.

The rearrangement joins TRBV19 to TRBJ1-5; possible D gene TRBD1, 6 bases. CDR3 length equals 13 residues. The V gene lost 6 bases and the J gene lost 7 bases, with 13 bases spanning the gap. Germline-derived CDR1 and CDR2 are LNHDA and SQIVND (reference sequence). CDR3 coding DNA: TGTGCCAGTAGAGAGGGGGGCGGACAGCCCCAGCATTTT. It is translated as CASREGGGQPQHF.

The gene calls are TRBV20-1 and TRBJ2-1; D remains unclear. Germline loops: CDR1 DFQATT, CDR2 SNEGSKA (reference sequence). The CDR3 length is 13 residues. Trimming took 4 bases from V and 11 from J, leaving 18 bases between them. DNA for the CDR3: TGCAGTGCTACAGACTCCCTCCCACAACAGCAGTTCTTC. This codes for CSATDSLPQQQFF.

This clonotype was counted only a few times. The chain recombines TRBV6-2 or TRBV6-3 with TRBJ1-2; tentatively, D is TRBD1 (6 bases). The CDR3 is made up of 14 amino acids. The germline V gene has CDR1 MNHEY and CDR2 SVGEGT. Trimming stripped 6 bases from V and 4 bases from J, with 15 bases between. In DNA, the CDR3 is TGTGCCAGCAGACAAGTTGACAGGACCTATGGCTACACCTTC. This codes for CASRQVDRTYGYTF.

In its sample, this clonotype was seen a few times. The rearrangement joins TRBV2 to TRBJ1-1; D not certain. CDR1 SNHLY and CDR2 FYNNEI come from the germline V gene. The V end lost 10 bases, the J end lost 0 bases, and 12 bases lay between the germline ends. This CDR3 spans 13 amino acids. Here the CDR3 DNA reads TGTGCCACCCGATGGAGGATGAACACTGAAGCTTTCTTT. Translated: CATRWRMNTEAFF.

This clonotype was detected a few times. The chain combines TRBV20-1 with TRBJ2-2, with D possibly matching TRBD2 (5 bases). The V gene's germline CDR1 is DFQATT and CDR2 SNEGSKA (reference sequence). The CDR3 loop spans 14 amino acids. With 0 bases removed from V and 9 bases from J, the gap between germline ends came to 14 bases. CDR3 loop: CSARDRWASRELFF. CDR3 nucleotides: TGCAGTGCTAGAGATCGCTGGGCTAGCCGGGAGCTGTTTTTT.

This clonotype was seen only a few times. The chain combines TRBV30 with TRBJ2-3; D gene uncertain. The CDR3 is 14 residues long. CDR1 is GTSNPN and CDR2 is SVGIG in the germline V gene (reference sequence). Trimming stripped 3 bases from V and 6 bases from J, with 16 bases between. CDR3 coding DNA: TGTGCCTGGAGCCCTGGCCGCGCAACGGATACGCAGTATTTT. Residues: CAWSPGRATDTQYF.

The genes are TRBV6-2 or TRBV6-3 and TRBJ1-1; D gene unclear. The CDR3 is made up of 16 amino acids. Per the germline V gene, CDR1 is MNHEY and CDR2 is SVGEGT. V was trimmed by 0 bases and J by 0 bases, leaving 11 bases between them. The CDR3 loop reads CASSYSIQDLNTEAFF. The CDR3 region has the DNA TGTGCCAGCAGTTACTCGATCCAGGACCTGAACACTGAAGCTTTCTTT.

The V gene is TRBV10-3, the J gene TRBJ1-6; D remains unclear. This CDR3 has 11 residues. Trimming removed 2 bases from V and 9 bases from J, with 2 bases in between. Germline assignment: CDR1 ENHRY and CDR2 SYGVKD. CDR3 residues: CAISEPSPLHF. The CDR3 coding sequence is TGTGCCATCAGTGAGCCTTCACCCCTCCACTTT.

This clonotype was recorded a few times. The rearrangement joins TRBV18 to TRBJ2-5; D uncertain. Germline-derived CDR1 and CDR2 are KGHSH and LQKENI. The CDR3 is made up of 12 amino acids. V lost 2 bases and J lost 5, with 6 bases in between. This CDR3 is CASSPGLETQYF. In DNA form, the CDR3 reads TGTGCCAGCTCACCAGGGTTGGAGACCCAGTACTTC. The variable domain in full, with the rest retrieved from reference TRBV18 and TRBJ2-5, is NAGVMQNPRHLVRRRGQEARLRCSPMKGHSHVYWYRQLPEEGLKFMVYLQKENIIDESGMPKERFSAEFPKEGPSILRIQQVVRGDSAAYFCASSPGLETQYFGPGTRLLVL.

V usage is TRBV7-9 and J usage is TRBJ2-5; D perhaps matches TRBD2 (7 bases). V was pared by 5 bases and J by 5 bases, with 15 bases between. Per the germline V gene, CDR1 is SEHNR and CDR2 is FQNEAQ (reference sequence). This CDR3 comprises 14 residues. The CDR3 region is CASSGGAERETQYF. DNA of the CDR3: TGTGCCAGCAGCGGGGGGGCGGAGCGGGAGACCCAGTACTTC.

The chain couples TRBV6-4 to TRBJ2-7, with no clear D. V lost 4 bases and J 7 bases, leaving 14 bases between the germline ends. CDR3 length: 13 amino acids. CDR1 is MRHNA, CDR2 SNTAGT, per germline. The CDR3, as DNA: TGTGCCAGCAGTGTTCTTTCGGGTGGGGAGCAGTACTTC. The encoded protein is CASSVLSGGEQYF.

The CDR3 loop is CASSLSRNNQPQHF. The CDR3 region has the DNA TGTGCCAGCAGTTTATCAAGGAACAATCAGCCCCAGCATTTT. The gene calls are TRBV28 and TRBJ1-5; D not certain. Germline lookup yields CDR1 MDHEN and CDR2 SYDVKM. V lost 1 base and J lost 3, with 7 bases in between. CDR3 length: 14 residues.

This clonotype has at least ten counts. The chain has TRBV7-2 and TRBJ2-7; 10 positions match TRBD2. The CDR3 consists of 18 residues. From germline, CDR1 is SGHTA and CDR2 FQGNSA. J gave up 3 bases and V 1 base, and 12 bases lay outside the gene matches. The CDR3, as DNA: TGTGCCAGCAGCTTAGGTCCTAGCGGGAGACAGGGATTCTACGAGCAGTACTTC. Its protein is CASSLGPSGRQGFYEQYF.